This T cell receptor (beta chain) was sequenced for a study of lymphopenia after photon versus proton radiotherapy. Whole-study results and caveats: Oligoclonal CD8+ Temra expansion after nadir drove photon patients' diversity drop. Proton therapy kept repertoires fairly stable, unlike photons, which gained effector/memory cells.

Trimming stripped 2 bases from V and 3 bases from J, with 9 bases between. The CDR3 spans 15 residues. Germline assignment: CDR1 SGHKS and CDR2 YYEKEE (reference sequence). As for this clone: What it binds is unknown.

Here immunoSEQ multiplex PCR was the method, and the copy in TCRdb shows in-frame clones only, minus some. Seen here are approximately 65,000 clones, about 89% observed once, and the top ten hold approximately 10%. Source: peripheral blood, taken from a patient treated with proton-based radiotherapy. V and J are TRBV5-5 and TRBJ2-6; D is perhaps TRBD2 (6 bases). The clonotype comes from an elderly man with esophageal cancer. In DNA form, the CDR3 reads TGTGCCAGCAGCTTCGGCGGGGATGGGGCCAACGTCCTGACTTTC. Translating gives CASSFGGDGANVLTF.